Sequencing of this T cell receptor beta chain was carried out in a study of T-cell reconstitution after alpha-beta-depleted transplantation in children. CDR1 is GTSNPN and CDR2 is SVGIG in the germline V gene (reference sequence). The CDR3 spans 16 residues. J lost 3 bases, V lost 3 bases, and 10 bases had no gene match. Preparation of the TCRbeta library involved a method that used unique molecular identifiers. From the PCR reads, TCRdb called clonotypes with MiXCR, one entry per CDR3 protein. The repertoire includes roughly 500,000 distinct CDR3 sequences, approximately 29% of them detected once, and 2% to 3% sits in the top ten. Only a few counts were recorded for this clonotype.

This chain uses TRBV30 with TRBJ2-5, with 10 bases fitting TRBD2. The receptor comes from a human donor who donated a stem cell graft to a child with aplastic anemia. The sample in question was PBMCs from the stem cell graft donor, obtained from the stem cell graft. The CDR3 sequence is CAWSLGWTSGKETQYF. CDR3 nucleotide sequence: TGTGCCTGGAGCCTCGGTTGGACTAGCGGTAAAGAGACCCAGTACTTC.